The 14 T cell receptor beta chains below were found in one sample sequenced in a study of response to subunit inactivated influenza vaccine. One entry per CDR3 protein results from TCRdb running MiXCR on the RT-PCR reads. The sample lists about 650,000 distinct CDR3 sequences, 12% to 15% occurring once. This specimen was PBMCs from blood, taken 14 days before vaccination. These receptors were collected from a man in his fifties who received an inactivated influenza vaccine.

The chain recombines TRBV4-2 with TRBJ1-4; maybe TRBD1 (5 bases). The CDR3 has 14 amino acids. Germline V gene sequence: CDR1 LGHNA, CDR2 YNFKEQ. The V end was cut by 7 bases, the J end by 6 bases, with 15 bases between. CDR3 amino acids: CASNPGDEDEKLFF. CDR3 in DNA: TGTGCCAGCAACCCGGGGGACGAAGATGAAAAACTGTTTTTT.

The sample holds a few counts of this clonotype. V usage is TRBV20-1 and J usage is TRBJ2-1; D uncertain. CDR3 size: 14 residues. The germline V gene has CDR1 DFQATT and CDR2 SNEGSKA (reference sequence). V was trimmed by 3 bases and J by 7 bases, leaving 16 bases between them. CDR3 residues: CSASRPQAWNEQFF. Here the CDR3 DNA reads TGCAGTGCTAGCCGCCCCCAGGCGTGGAATGAGCAGTTCTTC.

As regards this clonotype: Germline is not matched at one junction end, which may reflect a read error. J is TRBJ1-2 and V is TRBV9, with unresolved D. This CDR3 contains 13 residues. The germline gives CDR1 SGDLS, CDR2 YYNGEE. In DNA, the CDR3 is TGTGCCAGCAGCGTAGCCGAGGGCTATGGCTACTCCTTC. Translating it yields CASSVAEGYGYSF.

V usage is TRBV30 and J usage is TRBJ2-7, with 10 bases lining up with TRBD1. V dropped 2 bases and J dropped 5; count of bases not matched to a gene: 6. The germline CDR1 and CDR2 sequences are GTSNPN and SVGIG (reference sequence). This CDR3 spans 14 amino acids. CDR3 amino acids: CAWSKGQGFDEQYF. In nucleotides, the CDR3 is TGTGCCTGGAGTAAGGGACAGGGGTTCGACGAGCAGTACTTC. Full variable domain (outside the CDR3, taken from reference TRBV30 and TRBJ2-7): SQTIHQWPATLVQPVGSPLSLECTVEGTSNPNLYWYRQAAGRGLQLLFYSVGIGQISSEVPQNLSASRPQDRQFILSSKKLLLSDSGFYLCAWSKGQGFDEQYFGPGTRLTVT.

This clonotype has only a few counts. V is TRBV28 and J is TRBJ2-7; D is undetermined. The V gene's germline CDR1 is MDHEN and CDR2 SYDVKM. CDR3 length equals 13 residues. With 1 base removed from V and 4 bases from J, the gap between germline ends came to 8 bases. The CDR3 sequence: CASSLSGFYEQYF. The DNA of the CDR3 is TGTGCCAGCAGTTTATCGGGTTTTTACGAGCAGTACTTC.

The rearrangement links TRBV28 to TRBJ1-5; 8 nucleotides match TRBD1. V lost 10 bases and J lost 6; bases outside the gene matches: 11. The CDR3 sequence is 14 residues long. Germline lookup yields CDR1 MDHEN and CDR2 SYDVKM. The CDR3 loop reads CAIRPTGESQPQHF. The CDR3 bases are TGTGCCATCAGACCGACAGGGGAGAGTCAGCCCCAGCATTTT. The whole variable domain, remainder taken from reference TRBV28 and TRBJ1-5, is DVKVTQSSRYLVKRTGEKVFLECVQDMDHENMFWYRQDPGLGLRLIYFSYDVKMKEKGDIPEGYSVSREKKERFSLILESASTNQTSMYLCAIRPTGESQPQHFGDGTRLSIL.

The J gene is TRBJ1-5, the V gene TRBV3-1; D remains unclear. Trimming cost V 8 bases and J 0 bases, with 8 bases left between them. Germline V gene data show CDR1 as LGHDT and CDR2 as YNNKEL (reference sequence). This CDR3 spans 13 amino acids. The CDR3 coding sequence is TGTGCCAGCGGATTTGATAGCAATCAGCCCCAGCATTTT. Translated, it gives CASGFDSNQPQHF.

This clonotype was seen at least ten times. The chain has TRBV10-3 and TRBJ2-3, with 9 bases that match TRBD1. This CDR3 is 15 amino acids long. The junction had 7 bases not matched to a gene; V was cut back by 6 bases and J by 3 bases. CDR1 is ENHRY and CDR2 is SYGVKD in the germline V gene. CDR3 region: CAIRADRGETDTQYF. CDR3 nucleotide sequence: TGTGCCATCAGAGCGGACAGGGGAGAAACAGATACGCAGTATTTT.

This clonotype was counted ten times or more. V is TRBV2 and J is TRBJ2-1, with no clear D. There are 16 residues in the CDR3. Germline V lookup: CDR1 SNHLY, CDR2 FYNNEI. V was clipped by 4 bases and J by 0 bases, with 13 bases between them. The CDR3 loop is CASSVERQSSYNEQFF. The CDR3 nucleotides read TGTGCCAGCAGTGTTGAGCGCCAGAGCTCCTACAATGAGCAGTTCTTC.

J is TRBJ1-3 and V is TRBV24-1, with TRBD1 as a possible D gene (5 bases). The germline V and J ends were trimmed by 3 bases and 1 base, with 9 bases remaining between them. CDR3 size: 15 residues. The germline CDR1 and CDR2 sequences are KGHDR and SFDVKD. The CDR3 nucleotides are TGTGCCACCAGTGATCCCGGGACGTCTGGAAACACCATATATTTT. Residues: CATSDPGTSGNTIYF.

The chain employs TRBV20-1 and TRBJ2-3; possible D gene TRBD2, 6 bases. Germline assignment: CDR1 DFQATT and CDR2 SNEGSKA (reference sequence). V was trimmed by 1 base and J by 0 bases, leaving 14 bases between them. The CDR3 extends over 16 amino acids. The CDR3 loop reads CSARASTSGSTDTQYF. In DNA form, the CDR3 reads TGCAGTGCTAGAGCTTCGACTAGTGGTAGCACAGATACGCAGTATTTT.

V is TRBV7-8 and J is TRBJ2-7; D uncertain. Trimming cost V 1 base and J 7 bases, with 20 bases left between them. CDR3 length equals 16 residues. Germline CDR1 SGHVS, CDR2 FQNEAQ. The CDR3 nucleotides read TGTGCCAGCAGCTTAGTATTTGTCAGCGCCCCCGGGGAGCAGTACTTC. It encodes CASSLVFVSAPGEQYF. The entire variable domain, with the rest obtained from reference TRBV7-8 and TRBJ2-7, is as follows: GAGVSQSPRYKVAKRGQDVALRCDPISGHVSLFWYQQALGQGPEFLTYFQNEAQLDKSGLPSDRFFAERPEGSVSTLKIQRTQQEDSAVYLCASSLVFVSAPGEQYFGPGTRLTVT.

This clonotype was observed a handful of times. The V and J genes are TRBV6-1 and TRBJ2-1; D is undetermined. CDR1 MNHNS and CDR2 SASEGT come from the germline V gene. This CDR3 contains 16 residues. V shed 6 bases and J shed 8 bases, with 23 bases lying between them. The CDR3 region is CASRSQTVLSWDEQFF. The CDR3 nucleotides are TGTGCCAGCAGATCCCAGACGGTCTTGAGTTGGGATGAGCAGTTCTTC.

The chain combines TRBV3-1 with TRBJ1-2, with TRBD1 as a possible D gene (5 bases). The CDR3 covers 13 residues. The germline V and J ends were trimmed by 4 bases and 7 bases, with 13 bases remaining between them. Germline-derived CDR1 and CDR2 are LGHDT and YNNKEL (reference sequence). The DNA of the CDR3 is TGTGCCAGCAGCCGGGGGACCTACGGTGGCTACACCTTC. It is translated as CASSRGTYGGYTF.